These 3 T cell receptor beta chains originate from one sample sequenced in a study of blood T cells in healthy people across ages. It was with a sample-barcoded 5' primer and a J-beta primer mix that a second PCR of roughly 6 to 12 cycles was run. TCRdb processed the 5' RACE reads anew with MiXCR; each CDR3 protein has one entry. This sample yields about 1.6 million distinct CDR3 sequences, of which almost 35% are seen a single time; about 11% belongs to the top ten. Source material: blood. The source is a woman aged 25 to 39 in good health.

This clonotype was seen a handful of times. The rearrangement uses TRBV29-1 and TRBJ2-1, with a possible D match to TRBD1 (5 bases). The germline V gene encodes CDR1 SQVTM and CDR2 ANQGSEA. The CDR3 totals 14 residues. V was clipped by 6 bases and J by 1 base, with 13 bases between them. The CDR3 sequence: CSVLSGSSYNEQFF. The CDR3 DNA sequence: TGCAGCGTCCTTTCAGGGTCGTCCTACAATGAGCAGTTCTTC.

The gene calls are TRBV29-1 and TRBJ2-5; no reliable D call. Germline V gene lookup returns CDR1 SQVTM and CDR2 ANQGSEA. The CDR3 sequence is 14 residues long. V was pared by 0 bases and J by 6 bases, with 14 bases between. The CDR3 loop reads CSVEEPRQQKTQYF. The DNA for the CDR3 is TGCAGCGTTGAAGAGCCCAGGCAGCAAAAGACCCAGTACTTC.

The chain carries TRBV15 and TRBJ1-2; TRBD1 matches 7 bases. This CDR3 is built from 15 residues. Germline CDR1 LNHNV, CDR2 YYDKDF (reference sequence). The trim removed 0 bases at V and 6 bases at J, leaving 7 bases unmatched. The CDR3 region is CATSREPGTADGYTF. The CDR3 nucleotides are TGTGCCACCAGCAGAGAACCTGGGACAGCTGATGGCTACACCTTC.